This is a list of T cell receptor beta chains from one sample in a study of blood T cell repertoires in COVID-19. Profiling relied on immunoSEQ multiplex PCR, and the TCRdb table lists in-frame clones only, not all of them. The sample holds some 41,000 clones, about 83% seen once. The material sequenced was peripheral blood. These receptors were collected from a man older than 75 in a cohort sampled during active COVID-19. Both conserved end residues are part of each CDR3. The order of the fields is J gene, D gene, clone size, V gene, CDR3 protein, CDR3 DNA. The D gene is left open where the match is weak. Where a row states a size, it is once, few, many or the class of an expanded clone; other rows omit it.

J: TRBJ2-5
D: .
size: .
V: TRBV18
CDR3: CASSPGPQETQYF
DNA: TGTGCCAGCTCACCGGGCCCCCAAGAGACCCAGTACTTC

J: TRBJ2-3
D: TRBD1
size: .
V: TRBV7-8
CDR3: CASSLRGQAERSSTDTQYF
DNA: TGTGCCAGCAGCCTAAGGGGACAGGCGGAACGTTCAAGCACAGATACGCAGTATTTT

J: TRBJ1-2
D: TRBD1
size: .
V: TRBV4-2
CDR3: CASSVTPGQGNYGYTF
DNA: TGTGCCAGCAGCGTTACTCCGGGACAGGGGAACTATGGCTACACCTTC

J: TRBJ2-5
D: .
size: .
V: TRBV5-4
CDR3: CASSLAAGEETQYF
DNA: TGTGCCAGCAGCTTGGCAGCAGGGGAAGAGACCCAGTACTTC

J: TRBJ2-5
D: TRBD2
size: .
V: TRBV9
CDR3: CASSTGIAGGKGVQETQYF
DNA: TGTGCCAGCAGCACCGGTATTGCGGGAGGAAAAGGGGTACAAGAGACCCAGTACTTC

J: TRBJ2-5
D: TRBD2
size: .
V: TRBV24-1
CDR3: CATSDAGGPETQYF
DNA: TGTGCCACCAGTGATGCGGGGGGGCCAGAGACCCAGTACTTC

J: TRBJ2-5
D: TRBD2
size: few
V: TRBV5-6
CDR3: CASSLAGGNREETQYF
DNA: TGTGCCAGCAGCTTGGCGGGGGGAAATAGGGAGGAGACCCAGTACTTC

J: TRBJ2-3
D: TRBD2
size: .
V: TRBV4-2
CDR3: CASSQAGAGGAADTQYF
DNA: TGTGCCAGCAGCCAAGCGGGGGCGGGGGGTGCGGCAGATACGCAGTATTTT

J: TRBJ1-5
D: TRBD1
size: .
V: TRBV28
CDR3: CASSGLGQGKAAPQHF
DNA: TGTGCCAGCAGTGGCTTGGGACAGGGGAAAGCCGCGCCCCAGCATTTT

J: TRBJ2-7
D: .
size: .
V: TRBV3-1/TRBV3-2
CDR3: CASSLRGQAYEQYF
DNA: TGTGCCAGCAGCCTCCGGGGTCAAGCCTACGAGCAGTACTTC

J: TRBJ2-7
D: TRBD2
size: .
V: TRBV4-1
CDR3: CASSPEPGTSGRYEQYF
DNA: TGCGCCAGCAGCCCTGAGCCAGGGACTAGCGGGAGATACGAGCAGTACTTC

J: TRBJ2-7
D: .
size: .
V: TRBV5-6
CDR3: CASSLYGSSYEQYF
DNA: TGTGCCAGCAGCTTGTACGGGAGTTCCTACGAGCAGTACTTC

J: TRBJ2-7
D: .
size: .
V: TRBV28
CDR3: CASSLKHEQYF
DNA: TGTGCCAGCAGTTTAAAGCACGAGCAGTACTTC

J: TRBJ2-7
D: TRBD2
size: .
V: TRBV27
CDR3: CASSLRAGGLPYEQYF
DNA: TGTGCCAGCAGTTTAAGGGCGGGAGGGCTCCCCTACGAGCAGTACTTC